This TCR beta chain was documented in a study of response to subunit inactivated influenza vaccine listed by TCRdb under 2018. Study-wide context: To follow how T cells responded to a trivalent subunit inactivated influenza vaccine, the researchers relied on deep quantitative profiling of the T cell receptor repertoire.

Libraries were built with RT-PCR. The instrument given in TCRdb is Illumina HiSeq 2500. Using fastp trimming at Q25 and MiXCR clonotype assembly, TCRdb reanalyzed the public sequencing data and kept in-frame beta chains. When rows share a CDR3 protein, they turn into one entry using the most common DNA and genes. Present in this sample are more than 550,000 distinct CDR3 sequences, about 10% of which were seen just once. Together, the top ten hold around 10% of the sample. A distance of 11 bases separates the germline ends of V and J, which lose 5 bases and 3 bases respectively. CDR1 and CDR2 were assigned from the germline V gene as SGHVS and FQNEAQ. The CDR3 spans 14 residues, from the cysteine through the phenylalanine. Only the CDR3 region is kept as DNA, spanning 42 bases read in frame from base 1. This clonotype turned up a few times. Its recognized antigen is unknown. Within one base of it there is no much larger clone, and no base qualities were kept.

Overall results and qualifications from the work: It was suggested by the authors that each seasonal influenza vaccination may recruit only a limited number of new T cells.

These data were also filed under a second study, of T cells expressing NK-cell markers. The second study, in turn, reports: TCR beta cDNA libraries were prepared using 5'RACE template switching, which introduced a universal primer site and unique molecular identifiers. In sorted CD3+CD56+NKG2C+, CD3+CD56+NKG2C- and CD3+CD56-NKG2C+ T-cell subsets from 7 to 9 donors, TCR beta-chain repertoires were profiled. Among the eight sequenced donors, seven were HCMV-seropositive and one was HCMV-seronegative. In several experiments an anti-gammadeltaTCR antibody was added to restrict sorting to alphabetaTCR-expressing T cells. In a handful of donors, the dominant CD3+CD56+NKG2C+ clonotypes were among the top 10 CD8+ clonotypes and accounted for about 1.0-7.0% of CD8+ T cells. Those dominant clonotypes were again the most abundant among CD3+CD56-NKG2C+ cells in a few donors, at 28.3-60.1%. Whether the expanded NKG2C-expressing T cell clones were specific for HCMV antigens was left unclear. The study sequenced eight donors, all healthy volunteers chosen at random: three men and five women. HCMV serostatus was determined by detecting HCMV-specific IgG in serum with a commercial ELISA kit. Ficoll density gradient centrifugation was used to isolate peripheral blood mononuclear cells from blood. For six donors, bulk peripheral blood T-cell repertoires were additionally sequenced from unsorted PBMC. Priming for cDNA synthesis came from the TCR beta constant segment, and two successive PCR amplification steps followed. Illumina HiSeq 2000/2500, MiSeq or NextSeq was used to sequence libraries as 2 x 150 bp reads. MIGEC was used to demultiplex reads and group reads by UMI, and MiTCR was used to assemble and quantify clonotypes. To exclude erroneous sequences, any TCR cDNA sequence not supported by at least two reads was discarded. The tcR package was used for downstream repertoire analysis, and clonotypes were matched across fractions by CDR3 nucleotide sequence plus V segment. VDJmatch was used to annotate antigen specificity against VDJdb, with one amino acid substitution in CDR3 permitted.

This receptor was obtained from a man aged 50-60 years who received an inactivated influenza vaccine. Donor details come from another sample of the same person, matched by shared clones. Recombination connected TRBV7-8 to TRBJ2-1; possibly the D gene is TRBD1, per 6 matching bases. The source was PBMCs from blood, collected on the day of vaccination. CDR3 protein: CASSLPTGYNEQFF. The nucleotides read TGTGCCAGCAGCCTCCCGACAGGCTACAATGAGCAGTTCTTC.